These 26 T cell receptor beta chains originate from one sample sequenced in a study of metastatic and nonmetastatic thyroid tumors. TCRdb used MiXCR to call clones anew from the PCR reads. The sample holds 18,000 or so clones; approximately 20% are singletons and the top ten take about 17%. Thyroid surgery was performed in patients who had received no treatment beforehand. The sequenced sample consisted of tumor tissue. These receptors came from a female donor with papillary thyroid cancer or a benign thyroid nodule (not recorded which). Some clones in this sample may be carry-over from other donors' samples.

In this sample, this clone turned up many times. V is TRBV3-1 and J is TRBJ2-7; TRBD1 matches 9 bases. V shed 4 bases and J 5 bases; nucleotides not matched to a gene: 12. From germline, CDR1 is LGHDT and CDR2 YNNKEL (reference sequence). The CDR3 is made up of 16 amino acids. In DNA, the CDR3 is TGTGCCAGCAGCCCGAGTCACAGGGGGCTCTATAACGAGCAGTACTTC. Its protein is CASSPSHRGLYNEQYF.

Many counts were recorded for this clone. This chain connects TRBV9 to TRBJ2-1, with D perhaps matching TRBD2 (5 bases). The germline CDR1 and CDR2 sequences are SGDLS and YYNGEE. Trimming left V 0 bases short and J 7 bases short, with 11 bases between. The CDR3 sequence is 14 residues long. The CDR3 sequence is CASSVGASKNEQFF. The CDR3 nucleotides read TGTGCCAGCAGCGTAGGGGCTAGCAAAAATGAGCAGTTCTTC.

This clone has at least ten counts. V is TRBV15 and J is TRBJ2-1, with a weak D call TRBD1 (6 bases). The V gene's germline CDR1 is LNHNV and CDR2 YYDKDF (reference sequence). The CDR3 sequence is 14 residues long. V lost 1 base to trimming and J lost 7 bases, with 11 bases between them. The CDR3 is CATSRVSRGNEQFF. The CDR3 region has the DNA TGTGCCACCAGCAGAGTCTCTAGGGGGAATGAGCAGTTCTTC.

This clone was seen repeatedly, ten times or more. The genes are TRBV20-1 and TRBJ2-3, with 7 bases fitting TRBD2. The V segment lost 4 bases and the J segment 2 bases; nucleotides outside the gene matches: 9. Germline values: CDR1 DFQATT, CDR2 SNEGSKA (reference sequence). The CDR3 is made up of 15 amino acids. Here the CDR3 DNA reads TGCAGTGCTAAAAAGACTAGCAGAGACACAGATACGCAGTATTTT. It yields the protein CSAKKTSRDTDTQYF.

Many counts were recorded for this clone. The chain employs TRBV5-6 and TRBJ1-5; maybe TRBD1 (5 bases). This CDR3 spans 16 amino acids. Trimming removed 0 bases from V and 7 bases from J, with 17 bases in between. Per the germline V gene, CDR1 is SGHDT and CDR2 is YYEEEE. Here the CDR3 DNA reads TGTGCCAGCAGCTTGGGGGGCGGGGGAGGAGGACAGCCCCAGCATTTT. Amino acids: CASSLGGGGGGQPQHF.

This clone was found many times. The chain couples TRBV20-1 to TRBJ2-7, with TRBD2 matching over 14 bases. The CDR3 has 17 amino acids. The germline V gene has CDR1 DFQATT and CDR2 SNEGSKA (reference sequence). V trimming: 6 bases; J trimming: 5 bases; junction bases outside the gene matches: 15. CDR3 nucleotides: TGCAGTGCGGAAGGGATCCTCCCGGGACTAGCGGGAGACGAGCAGTACTTC. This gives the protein CSAEGILPGLAGDEQYF.

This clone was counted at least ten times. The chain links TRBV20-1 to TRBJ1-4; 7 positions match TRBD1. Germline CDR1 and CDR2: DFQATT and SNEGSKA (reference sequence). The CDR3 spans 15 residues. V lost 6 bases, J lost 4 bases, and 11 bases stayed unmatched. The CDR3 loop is CSAAYSGGRNEKLFF. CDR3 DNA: TGCAGTGCCGCATATTCAGGGGGGCGTAATGAAAAACTGTTTTTT.

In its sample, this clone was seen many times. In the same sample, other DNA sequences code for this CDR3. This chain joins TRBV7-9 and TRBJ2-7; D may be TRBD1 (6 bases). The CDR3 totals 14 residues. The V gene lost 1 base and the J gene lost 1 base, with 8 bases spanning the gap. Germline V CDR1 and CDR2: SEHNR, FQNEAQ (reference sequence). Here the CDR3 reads CASSLGRGSYEQYF. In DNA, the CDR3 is TGTGCCAGCAGCTTAGGAAGGGGGTCCTACGAGCAGTACTTC.

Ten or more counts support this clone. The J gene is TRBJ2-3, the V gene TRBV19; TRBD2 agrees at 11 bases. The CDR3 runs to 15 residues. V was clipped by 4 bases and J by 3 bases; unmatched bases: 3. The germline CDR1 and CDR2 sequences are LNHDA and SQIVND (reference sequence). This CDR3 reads CASSKLAGVTDTQYF. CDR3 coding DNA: TGTGCCAGTAGTAAACTAGCGGGAGTAACAGATACGCAGTATTTT.

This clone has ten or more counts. The CDR3 sequence is CASSRRGGQETQYF. For the CDR3, the DNA is TGTGCCAGCAGCCGGCGGGGGGGTCAAGAGACCCAGTACTTC. V and J are TRBV7-2 and TRBJ2-5, with TRBD2 identical over 9 bases. Germline CDR1 is SGHTA and CDR2 is FQGNSA. Trimming removed 5 bases from V and 2 bases from J; junction bases left unmatched: 3. This CDR3 spans 14 amino acids.

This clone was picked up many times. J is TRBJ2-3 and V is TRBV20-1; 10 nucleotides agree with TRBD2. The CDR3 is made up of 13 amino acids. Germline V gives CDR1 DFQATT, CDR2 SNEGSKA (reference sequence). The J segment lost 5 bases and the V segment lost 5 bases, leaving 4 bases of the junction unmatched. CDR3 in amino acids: CSAASGRRDTQYF. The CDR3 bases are TGCAGTGCTGCTAGCGGGAGAAGAGATACGCAGTATTTT.

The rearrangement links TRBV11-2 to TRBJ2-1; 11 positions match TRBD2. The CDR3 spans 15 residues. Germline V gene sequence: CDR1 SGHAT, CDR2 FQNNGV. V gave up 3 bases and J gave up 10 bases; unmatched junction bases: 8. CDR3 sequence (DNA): TGTGCCAGCAGCTTCGGGACTAGCGGTCTGGGGGAGCAGTTCTTC. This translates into CASSFGTSGLGEQFF.

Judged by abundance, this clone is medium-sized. The CDR3 is CASSLAESYGYTF. For the CDR3, the DNA is TGTGCCAGCAGTTTAGCGGAGTCCTATGGCTACACCTTC. This chain uses TRBV27 with TRBJ1-2; no reliable D call. Germline V lookup: CDR1 MNHEY, CDR2 SMNVEV (reference sequence). The CDR3 is 13 residues long. V was trimmed by 2 bases and J by 4 bases, leaving 8 bases between them.

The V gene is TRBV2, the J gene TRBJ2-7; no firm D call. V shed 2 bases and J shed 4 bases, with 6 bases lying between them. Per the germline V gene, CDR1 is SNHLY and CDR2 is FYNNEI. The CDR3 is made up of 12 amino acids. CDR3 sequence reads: CASSERQYEQYF. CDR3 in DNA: TGTGCCAGCAGTGAACGACAATACGAGCAGTACTTC.

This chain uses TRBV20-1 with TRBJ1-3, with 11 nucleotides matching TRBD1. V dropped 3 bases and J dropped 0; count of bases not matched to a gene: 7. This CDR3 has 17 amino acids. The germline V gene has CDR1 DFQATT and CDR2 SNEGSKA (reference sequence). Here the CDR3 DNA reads TGCAGTGCTAGCCGGGACAGGGGGACCCTCTCTGGAAACACCATATATTTT. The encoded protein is CSASRDRGTLSGNTIYF.

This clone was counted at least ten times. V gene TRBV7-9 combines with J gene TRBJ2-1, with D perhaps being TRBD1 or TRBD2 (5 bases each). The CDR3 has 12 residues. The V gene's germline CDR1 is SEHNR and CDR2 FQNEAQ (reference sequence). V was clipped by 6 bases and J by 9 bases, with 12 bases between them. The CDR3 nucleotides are TGTGCCAGCAGAGCTACCGGGACTGAGCAGTTCTTC. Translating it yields CASRATGTEQFF.

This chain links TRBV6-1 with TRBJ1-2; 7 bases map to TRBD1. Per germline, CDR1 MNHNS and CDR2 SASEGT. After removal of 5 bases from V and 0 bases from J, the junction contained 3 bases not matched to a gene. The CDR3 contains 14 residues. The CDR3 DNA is TGTGCCAGCAGTCCCCAGGGGGCTAACTATGGCTACACCTTC. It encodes CASSPQGANYGYTF.

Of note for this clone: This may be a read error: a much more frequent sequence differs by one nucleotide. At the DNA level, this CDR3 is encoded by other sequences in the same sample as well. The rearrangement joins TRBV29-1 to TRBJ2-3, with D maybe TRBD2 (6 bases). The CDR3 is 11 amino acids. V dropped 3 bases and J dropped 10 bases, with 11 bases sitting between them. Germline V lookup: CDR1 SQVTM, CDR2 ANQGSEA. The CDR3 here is CSVDLAGSQYF. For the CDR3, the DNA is TGCAGCGTTGATCTGGCGGGGTCGCAGTATTTT.

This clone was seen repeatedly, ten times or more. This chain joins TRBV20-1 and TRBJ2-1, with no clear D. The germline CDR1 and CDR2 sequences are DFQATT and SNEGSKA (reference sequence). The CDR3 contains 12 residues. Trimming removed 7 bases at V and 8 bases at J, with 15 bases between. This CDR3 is CSVGVARDEQFF. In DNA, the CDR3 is TGCAGTGTAGGTGTAGCTAGGGATGAGCAGTTCTTC.

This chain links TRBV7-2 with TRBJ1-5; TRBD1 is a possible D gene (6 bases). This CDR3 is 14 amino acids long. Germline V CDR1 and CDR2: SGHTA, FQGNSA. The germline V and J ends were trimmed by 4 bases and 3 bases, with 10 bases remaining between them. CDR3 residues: CASSSTGHNQPQHF. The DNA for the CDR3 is TGTGCCAGCAGCTCGACAGGACACAATCAGCCCCAGCATTTT.

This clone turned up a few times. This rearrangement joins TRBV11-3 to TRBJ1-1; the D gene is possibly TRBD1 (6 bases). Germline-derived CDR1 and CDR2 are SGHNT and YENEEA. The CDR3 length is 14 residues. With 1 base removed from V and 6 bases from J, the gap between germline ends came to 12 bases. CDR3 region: CASSLAGGAAEAFF. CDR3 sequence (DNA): TGTGCCAGCAGCTTAGCGGGGGGCGCGGCTGAAGCTTTCTTT.

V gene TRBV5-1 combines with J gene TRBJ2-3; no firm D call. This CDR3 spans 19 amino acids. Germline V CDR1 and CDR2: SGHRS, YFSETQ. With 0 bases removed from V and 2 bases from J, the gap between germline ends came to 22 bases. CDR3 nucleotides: TGCGCCAGCAGCTTGGGGGTCGTCAGCGCTGAAGATGACACAGATACGCAGTATTTT. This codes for CASSLGVVSAEDDTDTQYF. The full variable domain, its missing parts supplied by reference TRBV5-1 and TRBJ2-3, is KAGVTQTPRYLIKTRGQQVTLSCSPISGHRSVSWYQQTPGQGLQFLFEYFSETQRNKGNFPGRFSGRQFSNSRSEMNVSTLELGDSALYLCASSLGVVSAEDDTDTQYFGPGTRLTVL.

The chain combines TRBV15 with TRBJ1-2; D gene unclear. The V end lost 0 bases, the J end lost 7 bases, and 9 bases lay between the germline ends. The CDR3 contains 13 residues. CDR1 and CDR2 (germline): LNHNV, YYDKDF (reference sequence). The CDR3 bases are TGTGCCACCAGCAGAGATCAGGCAGCTGGCTACACCTTC. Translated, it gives CATSRDQAAGYTF.

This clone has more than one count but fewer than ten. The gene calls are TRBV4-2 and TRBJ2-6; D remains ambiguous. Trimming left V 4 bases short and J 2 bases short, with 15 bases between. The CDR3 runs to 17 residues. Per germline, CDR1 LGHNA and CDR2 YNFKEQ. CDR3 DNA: TGTGCCAGCAGCCCGGAACCCAGAGAGGCTGGGGCCAACGTCCTGACTTTC. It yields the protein CASSPEPREAGANVLTF.

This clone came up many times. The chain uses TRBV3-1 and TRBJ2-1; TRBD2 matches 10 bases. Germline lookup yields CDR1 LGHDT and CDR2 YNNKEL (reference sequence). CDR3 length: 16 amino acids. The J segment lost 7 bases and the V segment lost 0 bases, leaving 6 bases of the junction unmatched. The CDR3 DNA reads TGTGCCAGCAGCCAAGACGGTAGCGGGAGGAGAAATGAGCAGTTCTTC. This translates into CASSQDGSGRRNEQFF.

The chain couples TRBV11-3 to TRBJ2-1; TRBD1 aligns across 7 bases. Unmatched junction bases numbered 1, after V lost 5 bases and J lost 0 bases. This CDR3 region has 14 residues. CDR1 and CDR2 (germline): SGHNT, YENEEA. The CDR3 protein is CASSGDSSYNEQFF. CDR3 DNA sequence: TGTGCCAGCAGCGGGGACAGCTCCTACAATGAGCAGTTCTTC. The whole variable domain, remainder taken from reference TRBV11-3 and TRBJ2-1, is EAGVVQSPRYKIIEKKQPVAFWCNPISGHNTLYWYLQNLGQGPELLIRYENEEAVDDSQLPKDRFSAERLKGVDSTLKIQPAELGDSAVYLCASSGDSSYNEQFFGPGTRLTVL.